This T cell receptor beta chain comes out of a study of T cells in Graves' hyperthyroidism and ophthalmopathy. Trimming removed 0 bases at V and 3 bases at J, with 20 bases between. The germline gives CDR1 MNHNS, CDR2 SASEGT. The CDR3 is made up of 19 amino acids. There were TCR beta CDR3 regions amplified from RNA transcripts. First-round RT-PCR of the TCR CDR3 relied on the HTBI primer set. MiXCR, applied by TCRdb to the multiplex PCR reads, yields one record per CDR3 protein. This sample has 450,000 to 700,000 distinct CDR3 sequences; more than 45% occur once, and the top ten carry 15% to 20%. This clonotype was seen a few times. Its antigen is unidentified. General observations from the study: Among clonotypes expanded in thyroid above 0.001, most were also found in blood.

V usage is TRBV6-1 and J usage is TRBJ2-2, with a tentative D call TRBD1 (6 bases). The sequence came from an adult woman with Graves' disease, either hyperthyroidism or ophthalmopathy (not recorded which). Sequenced material: peripheral blood or thyroid tissue (not recorded which). CDR3 in amino acids: CASSEAISGAPGDTGELFF. The CDR3 DNA reads as TGTGCCAGCAGTGAAGCAATCTCCGGGGCCCCAGGGGACACCGGGGAGCTGTTTTTT.